The 15 T cell receptor beta chains below come from one sample, sequenced in a study of OX40 agonist ivuxolimab in advanced cancers. Produced via immunoSEQ multiplex PCR; TCRdb's table is partial and in-frame only. This sample carries tens of thousands of clones, 75% to 95% of them seen once, and the ten largest clones take more than 0.45%. Source: CD4+ or CD8+ T cells sorted from blood, taken in a trial of the OX40 agonist ivuxolimab. The receptors originated from an adult with an advanced solid tumor such as melanoma, head and neck, liver or kidney cancer.

The chain carries TRBV19 and TRBJ1-5; 8 bases fit TRBD1. The CDR3 is 13 residues long. The germline V gene encodes CDR1 LNHDA and CDR2 SQIVND (reference sequence). Losses at the gene ends were 7 bases for V and 5 bases for J; bases not matched to a gene: 4. CDR3 amino acids: CASNQGAYQPQHF. The CDR3, as DNA: TGTGCCAGTAATCAGGGGGCGTATCAGCCCCAGCATTTT. The full variable domain, with the rest looked up from reference TRBV19 and TRBJ1-5, is DGGITQSPKYLFRKEGQNVTLSCEQNLNHDAMYWYRQDPGQGLRLIYYSQIVNDFQKGDIAEGYSVSREKKESFPLTVTSAQKNPTAFYLCASNQGAYQPQHFGDGTRLSIL.

This clone is a singleton in its sample. The V gene is TRBV28, the J gene TRBJ1-3, with D possibly matching TRBD1 (5 bases). The V and J ends lost 6 bases and 3 bases respectively, with 15 bases between them. Germline loops: CDR1 MDHEN, CDR2 SYDVKM. The CDR3 has 15 amino acids. CDR3 loop: CASSATARFGNTIYF. For the CDR3, the DNA is TGTGCCAGCAGCGCGACAGCAAGGTTTGGAAACACCATATATTTT.

CDR3 nucleotide sequence: TGTGCCAGCAGCGACAGGATTGCTGGGGCCAACGTCCTGACTTTC. It specifies CASSDRIAGANVLTF. V is TRBV11-3 and J is TRBJ2-6; TRBD1 is a possible D gene (6 bases). The V gene lost 5 bases and the J gene lost 2 bases, with 10 bases spanning the gap. In germline, CDR1 is SGHNT, CDR2 YENEEA. This CDR3 is 15 amino acids long.

The genes are TRBV19 and TRBJ2-2, with 8 nucleotides matching TRBD1. CDR3 length equals 15 residues. The V gene end was trimmed by 6 bases and the J gene end by 2 bases; junction bases not matched to a gene: 5. CDR1 and CDR2 from the germline V gene are LNHDA and SQIVND (reference sequence). CDR3 sequence: CASRRDRINTGELFF. The CDR3 DNA follows: TGTGCCAGTAGGAGGGACAGGATTAACACCGGGGAGCTGTTTTTT.

J is TRBJ1-5 and V is TRBV10-3; perhaps TRBD1 as D (6 bases). This CDR3 contains 13 residues. Deletions cut 6 bases from V and 5 bases from J, with 11 bases between. CDR1 ENHRY and CDR2 SYGVKD come from the germline V gene. CDR3 sequence (DNA): TGTGCCATCAGCAACAGGGCCGATCAGCCCCAGCATTTT. Its translation: CAISNRADQPQHF.

Concerning this clone: Other DNA sequences in this specimen translate into the identical CDR3. The chain has TRBV5-1 and TRBJ1-1; D unclear. The ends were cut back, 0 bases at V and 1 base at J, with 7 bases in the middle. Germline values: CDR1 SGHRS, CDR2 YFSETQ. The CDR3 loop spans 14 amino acids. The CDR3 reads CASSLAGGNTEAFF. The CDR3 region has the DNA TGCGCCAGCAGCTTGGCGGGCGGGAACACTGAAGCTTTCTTT.

The chain carries TRBV7-2 and TRBJ1-5; D not resolved. Trimming stripped 2 bases from V and 11 bases from J, with 13 bases between. CDR1 and CDR2 (germline): SGHTA, FQGNSA. The CDR3 is made up of 13 amino acids. DNA of the CDR3: TGTGCCAGCAGCTTAAGGGCAACGGAGGCCCAGCATTTT. It translates to CASSLRATEAQHF.

There are a few counts of this clone. The chain joins TRBV7-2 to TRBJ2-6; no clear D. This CDR3 is built from 16 residues. Germline CDR1 is SGHTA and CDR2 is FQGNSA. Trimming cost V 3 bases and J 1 base, with 10 bases left between them. CDR3 nucleotides: TGTGCCAGCAGCTTCTCTAGGTTATCTGGGGCCAACGTCCTGACTTTC. Translation: CASSFSRLSGANVLTF.

The rearrangement uses TRBV6-6 and TRBJ2-7, with 7 bases lining up with TRBD1. This CDR3 has 14 residues. J gave up 0 bases and V 6 bases, and 5 bases lay outside the gene matches. CDR1 is MNHNY and CDR2 is SVGAGI in the germline V gene (reference sequence). This chain's CDR3 is CASRDRENSYEQYF. In DNA form, the CDR3 reads TGTGCCAGCAGAGACAGGGAGAACTCCTACGAGCAGTACTTC.

The gene calls are TRBV7-2 and TRBJ2-3; D remains ambiguous. The germline V and J ends were trimmed by 5 bases and 2 bases, with 5 bases remaining between them. This CDR3 has 12 residues. Per germline, CDR1 SGHTA and CDR2 FQGNSA. The CDR3 spells CASSLPTDTQYF. Here the CDR3 DNA reads TGTGCCAGCAGCCTCCCCACAGATACGCAGTATTTT.

The chain has TRBV5-1 and TRBJ2-1, with a weak D call TRBD2 (7 bases). CDR1 is SGHRS and CDR2 is YFSETQ in the germline V gene. Trimming removed 3 bases at V and 3 bases at J, with 16 bases between. The CDR3 is 16 residues long. The CDR3 sequence: CASSSGGGADYNEQFF. Written as DNA, the CDR3 is TGCGCCAGCAGCTCTGGAGGGGGGGCAGACTACAATGAGCAGTTCTTC.

The V call is TRBV9, the J call TRBJ1-3; D gene unclear. The germline V gene encodes CDR1 SGDLS and CDR2 YYNGEE. V was cut by 0 bases and J by 0 bases, with 10 bases left in between. The CDR3 is 16 amino acids. CDR3 amino acids: CASSVGRWSSGNTIYF. The CDR3 DNA follows: TGTGCCAGCAGCGTAGGACGGTGGAGCTCTGGAAACACCATATATTTT.

Only a few counts were recorded for this clone. The V call is TRBV7-8, the J call TRBJ2-2, with D possibly matching TRBD1 (7 bases). CDR1 and CDR2 from the germline V gene are SGHVS and FQNEAQ. The CDR3 loop spans 15 amino acids. The V end was cut by 7 bases, the J end by 14 bases, with 26 bases between. The CDR3 DNA reads as TGTGCCAGCACCCTATTTCAGGGGGGACGGATGCTACTGTTTTTT. This codes for CASTLFQGGRMLLFF.

This clone was recorded a few times. This sequence joins TRBV4-3 and TRBJ2-3; 12 bases agree with TRBD2. CDR1 is LGHNA and CDR2 is YSLEER in the germline V gene. V was clipped by 1 base and J by 2 bases; unmatched bases: 1. The CDR3 is 16 residues long. For the CDR3, the DNA is TGCGCCAGCAGCCAAGGGACTAGCGGGACCACAGATACGCAGTATTTT. Translated: CASSQGTSGTTDTQYF.

V and J are TRBV5-4 and TRBJ1-1; TRBD1 aligns across 7 bases. Looked up from germline, CDR1 is SGHNT and CDR2 is YYREEE (reference sequence). Trimming took 3 bases from V and 4 from J; bases not matched to a gene: 9. The CDR3 runs 15 residues. Here the CDR3 DNA reads TGTGCCAGCAGCTCTAGACAGGGTGGCCCCACTGAAGCTTTCTTT. Encoded protein: CASSSRQGGPTEAFF.